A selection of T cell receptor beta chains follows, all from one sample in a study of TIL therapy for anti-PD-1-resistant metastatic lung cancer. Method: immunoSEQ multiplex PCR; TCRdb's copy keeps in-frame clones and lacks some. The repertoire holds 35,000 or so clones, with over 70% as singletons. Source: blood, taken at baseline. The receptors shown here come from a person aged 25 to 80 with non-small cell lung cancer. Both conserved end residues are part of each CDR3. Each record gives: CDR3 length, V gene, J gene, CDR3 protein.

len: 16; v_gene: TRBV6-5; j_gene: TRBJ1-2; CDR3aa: CASSYVQGRTNYGYTF
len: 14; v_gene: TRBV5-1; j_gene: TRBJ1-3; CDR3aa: CASSLDDSGNTIYF
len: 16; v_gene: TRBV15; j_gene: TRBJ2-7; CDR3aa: CATSRGLASNSYEQYF
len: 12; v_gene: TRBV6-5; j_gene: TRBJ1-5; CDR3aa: CASGTGNQPQHF
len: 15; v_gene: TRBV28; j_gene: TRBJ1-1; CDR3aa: CASRGQGASNTEAFF
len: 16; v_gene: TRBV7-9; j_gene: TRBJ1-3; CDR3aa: CASSRSSGTYGNTIYF
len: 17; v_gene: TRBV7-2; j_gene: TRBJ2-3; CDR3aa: CASSLQLTSGSSYTQYF
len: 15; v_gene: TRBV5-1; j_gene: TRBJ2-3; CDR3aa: CASSLRGVRTDTQYF
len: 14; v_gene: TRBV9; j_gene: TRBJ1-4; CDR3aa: CASSVGAAQEKLFF
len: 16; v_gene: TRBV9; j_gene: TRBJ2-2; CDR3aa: CASSLRGRSNTGELFF
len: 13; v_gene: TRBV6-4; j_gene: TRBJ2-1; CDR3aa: CASSDGERNEQFF
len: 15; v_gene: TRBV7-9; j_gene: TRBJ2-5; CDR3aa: CASSLGQEKQETQYF
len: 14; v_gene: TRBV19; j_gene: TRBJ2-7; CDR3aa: CASSIADRGYEQYF
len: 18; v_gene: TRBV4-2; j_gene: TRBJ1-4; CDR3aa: CASSQDDSSNRVWEKLFF
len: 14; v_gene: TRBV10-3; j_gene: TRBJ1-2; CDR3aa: CAISESGAEEGYTF
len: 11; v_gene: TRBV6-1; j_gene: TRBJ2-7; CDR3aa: CASRVPGEQYF
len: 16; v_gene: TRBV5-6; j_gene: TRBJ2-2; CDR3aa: CASSLAGAGVGGELFF
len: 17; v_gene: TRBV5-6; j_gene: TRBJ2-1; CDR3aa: CASSDGASGGLRDEQFF
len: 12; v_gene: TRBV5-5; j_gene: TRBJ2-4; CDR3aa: CASSPRPYIQYF
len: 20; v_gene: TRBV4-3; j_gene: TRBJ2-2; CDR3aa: CASSQDVRGGEGDRPGELFF
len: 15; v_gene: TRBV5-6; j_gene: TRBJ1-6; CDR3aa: CASRLRDKYNSPLHF
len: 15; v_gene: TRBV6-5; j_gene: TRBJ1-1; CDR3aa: CASSYSWQAHTEAFF
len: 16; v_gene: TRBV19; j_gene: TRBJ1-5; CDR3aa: CASSPPGRGAYQPQHF
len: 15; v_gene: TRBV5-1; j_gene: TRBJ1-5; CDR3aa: CASSPAIGDLGSQHF
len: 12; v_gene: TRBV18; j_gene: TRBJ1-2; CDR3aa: CASSPPTQGYTF
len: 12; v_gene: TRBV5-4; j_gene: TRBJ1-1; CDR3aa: CASSLKNTEAFF
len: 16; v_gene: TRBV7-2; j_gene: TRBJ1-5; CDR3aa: CASSQLGWGAGQPQHF
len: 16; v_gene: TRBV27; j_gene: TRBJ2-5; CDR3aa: CASSSRGAESRETQYF
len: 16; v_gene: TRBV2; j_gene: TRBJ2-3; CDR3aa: CASNPSHGPSTDTQYF
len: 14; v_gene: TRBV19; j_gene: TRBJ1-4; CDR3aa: CASSSRGTNEKLFF
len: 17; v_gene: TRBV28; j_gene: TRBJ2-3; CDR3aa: CASRPEGLAGAVDTQYF
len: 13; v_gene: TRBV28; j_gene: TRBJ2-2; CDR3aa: CASWGPATGELFF
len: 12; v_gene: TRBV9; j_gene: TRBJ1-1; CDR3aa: CASSVVDTEAFF
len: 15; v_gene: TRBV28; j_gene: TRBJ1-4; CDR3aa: CASTIDTANNEKLFF
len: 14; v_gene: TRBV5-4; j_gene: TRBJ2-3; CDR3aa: CASSLGNRGDTQYF
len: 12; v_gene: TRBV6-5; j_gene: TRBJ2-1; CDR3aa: CASRGSYNEQFF
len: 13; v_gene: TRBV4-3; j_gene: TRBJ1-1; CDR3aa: CASGVRQGTEAFF
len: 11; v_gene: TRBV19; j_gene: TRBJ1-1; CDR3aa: CASRTKGEAFF
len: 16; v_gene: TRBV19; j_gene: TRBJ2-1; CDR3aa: CASSSSGAGGRGEQFF
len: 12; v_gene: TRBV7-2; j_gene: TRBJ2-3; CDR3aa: CASSTGAGTQYF
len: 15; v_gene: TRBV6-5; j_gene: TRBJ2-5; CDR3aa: CASSYATGIQETQYF
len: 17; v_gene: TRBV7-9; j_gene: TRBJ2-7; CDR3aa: CASSLRTTDLTQDEQYF
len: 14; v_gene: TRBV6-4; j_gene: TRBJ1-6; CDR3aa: CASRGGGIGSPLHF
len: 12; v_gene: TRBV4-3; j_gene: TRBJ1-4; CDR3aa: CASSHHDEKLFF
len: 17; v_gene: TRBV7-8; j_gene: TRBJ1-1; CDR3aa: CASSSGGGSLMNTEAFF
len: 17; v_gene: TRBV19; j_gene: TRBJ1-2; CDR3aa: CASTNTARGVGYYGYTF
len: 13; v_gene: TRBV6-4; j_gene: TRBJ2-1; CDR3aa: CASSDGGGNEQFF
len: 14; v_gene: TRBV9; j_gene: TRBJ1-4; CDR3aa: CASSVQATNEKLFF
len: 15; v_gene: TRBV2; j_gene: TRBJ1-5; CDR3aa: CASRDRGIGNQPQHF
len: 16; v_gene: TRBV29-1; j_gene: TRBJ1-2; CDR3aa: CSVEVSGQLTNYGYTF
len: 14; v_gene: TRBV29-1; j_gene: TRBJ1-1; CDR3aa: CSVGIPTGYTEAFF